The 25 T cell receptor beta chains in this list originate from one sample, sequenced in a study of identical twins. TCRdb re-derived calls from the 5' RACE reads in MiXCR, one entry per CDR3 protein. The data show just under 650,000 distinct CDR3 sequences, just over 7% seen once. These same records also appear under a second study, on yellow fever vaccine responses in identical twins.

Sequenced sample: PBMCs. These receptors were obtained from a woman aged 18-29 years in good health.

This clonotype was observed a few times. The chain has TRBV12-3 or TRBV12-4 and TRBJ1-2, with 8 positions matching TRBD1. CDR3 length equals 14 residues. V dropped 7 bases and J dropped 8; count of bases not matched to a gene: 12. CDR3 residues: CASTIQGVLAGYTF. Here the CDR3 DNA reads TGTGCCAGCACCATACAGGGGGTACTGGCAGGCTACACCTTC.

The chain is built from TRBV5-4 and TRBJ1-1; D remains unclear. The germline V and J ends were trimmed by 0 bases and 7 bases, with 7 bases remaining between them. Germline loops: CDR1 SGHNT, CDR2 YYREEE (reference sequence). This CDR3 spans 12 amino acids. The chain's CDR3 is CASSLDRHEAFF. In DNA, the CDR3 is TGTGCCAGCAGCTTGGACAGACATGAAGCTTTCTTT.

DNA for the CDR3: TGCAGCGTTGCGCTAATAGAGGGGTACAATGAGCAGTTCTTC. This encodes CSVALIEGYNEQFF. The genes are TRBV29-1 and TRBJ2-1; the D gene could be TRBD1 or TRBD2 (5 bases each). The CDR3 length is 14 residues. The V gene's germline CDR1 is SQVTM and CDR2 ANQGSEA. V lost 4 bases and J lost 4, with 14 bases in between.

The chain couples TRBV10-3 to TRBJ2-2; D not certain. Germline CDR1 is ENHRY and CDR2 is SYGVKD. The CDR3 extends over 16 amino acids. V gave up 0 bases and J gave up 0 bases, with 8 bases separating them. CDR3 in DNA: TGTGCCATCAGTGAGTCTCCTGGTTCGAACACCGGGGAGCTGTTTTTT. Amino acids: CAISESPGSNTGELFF.

The chain joins TRBV12-3 or TRBV12-4 to TRBJ1-5; D call uncertain. The CDR3 runs 15 residues. Deletions cut 1 base from V and 8 bases from J, with 15 bases between. The CDR3 region is CASSLEIGPKKPQHF. The CDR3 DNA is TGTGCCAGCAGTTTAGAAATAGGGCCGAAAAAGCCCCAGCATTTT.

This clonotype was observed a few times. The CDR3 reads CASKPGQGAYGYTF. The CDR3 DNA reads as TGTGCCAGCAAACCGGGACAGGGGGCTTATGGCTACACCTTC. V and J are TRBV27 and TRBJ1-2, with 12 bases lining up with TRBD1. Germline-derived CDR1 and CDR2 are MNHEY and SMNVEV (reference sequence). Trimming cost V 7 bases and J 5 bases; bases outside gene matches: 5. The CDR3 is 14 residues long.

The rearrangement links TRBV12-3 or TRBV12-4 to TRBJ2-7; possibly TRBD1 or TRBD2 for D (5 bases each). Trimming removed 4 bases from V and 1 base from J, with 11 bases in between. The CDR3 is 14 amino acids. CDR3 coding DNA: TGTGCCAGCAGTTCCCGGGACGGTTCCTACGAGCAGTACTTC. This encodes CASSSRDGSYEQYF.

The sample holds a few counts of this clonotype. This CDR3 fails to terminate in the conserved phenylalanine or tryptophan, so it likely reflects a read error. It is unclear where the CDR3 begins or ends on the DNA, so no DNA is shown, and the CDR3 is as TCRdb lists it. The rearrangement uses TRBV2 and TRBJ2-1; TRBD2 was called by the table and not checked on the DNA. The CDR3 numbers 15 amino acids, ends counted. Germline V gene data show CDR1 as SNHLY and CDR2 as FYNNEI. Here the CDR3 reads CASSEVWGLAFRQEV.

CDR3 nucleotide sequence: TGTGCCAGCAGCCTCAGCCGGGCTAGCGGGACTGAGCAGTTCTTC. Its translation: CASSLSRASGTEQFF. This sequence joins TRBV7-8 and TRBJ2-1; 9 nucleotides line up with TRBD2. This CDR3 region has 15 residues. The germline V gene encodes CDR1 SGHVS and CDR2 FQNEAQ. V shed 5 bases, J shed 9 bases, and the junction held 11 bases outside the gene matches.

This clonotype was seen more than once but under ten times. The chain combines TRBV12-3 or TRBV12-4 with TRBJ1-2; 7 bases align to TRBD1. After removal of 5 bases from V and 4 bases from J, the junction contained 10 bases not matched to a gene. CDR3 length equals 15 residues. The chain's CDR3 is CASSATGRGFYGYTF. The CDR3 DNA reads as TGTGCCAGCAGTGCGACAGGGAGGGGGTTCTATGGCTACACCTTC.

This clonotype showed up just a few times. The chain couples TRBV20-1 to TRBJ1-1; D uncertain. The CDR3 runs 15 residues. V was shortened by 4 bases and J by 0 bases, with 15 bases between the two germline ends. Per germline, CDR1 DFQATT and CDR2 SNEGSKA (reference sequence). The CDR3 bases are TGCAGTGCTACCCTCCTCCGACGGTTGAACACTGAAGCTTTCTTT. Its protein product is CSATLLRRLNTEAFF.

This clonotype appeared many times. The rearrangement links TRBV15 to TRBJ2-7, with 8 bases matching TRBD1. CDR3 length: 13 residues. The germline V gene encodes CDR1 LNHNV and CDR2 YYDKDF (reference sequence). The V gene end was trimmed by 5 bases and the J gene end by 3 bases; junction bases not matched to a gene: 3. The CDR3 bases are TGTGCCACCAGCGGGGACAGGAGCTACGAGCAGTACTTC. Its translation is CATSGDRSYEQYF.

Ten or more counts support this clonotype. The chain recombines TRBV7-9 with TRBJ2-7; TRBD1 is a possible D gene (6 bases). The CDR3 has 14 amino acids. V lost 4 bases and J 1 base, leaving 11 bases between the germline ends. CDR1 SEHNR and CDR2 FQNEAQ come from the germline V gene (reference sequence). CDR3 sequence reads: CASSSGTTSYEQYF. DNA for the CDR3: TGTGCCAGCAGCTCCGGGACAACTTCCTACGAGCAGTACTTC.

The sample holds a few counts of this clonotype. V and J are TRBV12-3 or TRBV12-4 and TRBJ2-3; TRBD2 matches at 12 bases. V lost 6 bases to trimming and J lost 2 bases; unmatched junction nucleotides: 6. This CDR3 comprises 16 residues. The CDR3 bases are TGTGCCAGCAGCTGGACTAGCGGGGCCCCCACAGATACGCAGTATTTT. This translates into CASSWTSGAPTDTQYF.

In this sample, this clonotype turned up a few times. The gene calls are TRBV12-3 or TRBV12-4 and TRBJ2-7; D is ambiguous. The CDR3 runs to 13 residues. The ends were cut back, 6 bases at V and 0 bases at J, with 9 bases in the middle. CDR3 in amino acids: CASRVTDSYEQYF. For the CDR3, the DNA is TGTGCCAGCAGAGTGACGGACTCCTACGAGCAGTACTTC.

The rearrangement joins TRBV29-1 to TRBJ2-4; the D gene is possibly TRBD2 (5 bases). The CDR3 loop spans 14 amino acids. The germline gives CDR1 SQVTM, CDR2 ANQGSEA. V gave up 2 bases and J gave up 4 bases, with 12 bases separating them. CDR3 nucleotides: TGCAGCGTTGAATCGGGGTCCTTAAAAAACATTCAGTACTTC. Protein: CSVESGSLKNIQYF.

The table lists this clonotype with many counts. The CDR3 nucleotides read TGCGCCAGCAGCATGCAGGGCAGTAACCAAGAGACCCAGTACTTC. Amino acid sequence: CASSMQGSNQETQYF. The genes are TRBV5-1 and TRBJ2-5; a possible D gene is TRBD1 (5 bases). Trimming pared 4 bases from V and 0 bases from J, leaving 13 bases between. CDR3 length equals 15 residues. CDR1 and CDR2 (germline): SGHRS, YFSETQ.

This clonotype was picked up many times. V usage is TRBV12-3 or TRBV12-4 and J usage is TRBJ2-1; 9 bases are shared with TRBD1. V lost 6 bases, J lost 10 bases, and 13 bases stayed unmatched. There are 15 residues in the CDR3. CDR3: CASRSTGTGTYEQFF. The DNA of the CDR3 is TGTGCCAGCAGAAGTACCGGGACAGGGACCTACGAGCAGTTCTTC.

This sequence joins TRBV20-1 and TRBJ2-3; 10 bases are a match to TRBD2. Germline CDR1 DFQATT, CDR2 SNEGSKA (reference sequence). J gave up 5 bases and V 3 bases, and 2 bases lay outside the gene matches. This CDR3 spans 13 amino acids. The CDR3 is CSARTSGLDTQYF. CDR3 in DNA: TGCAGTGCTAGGACTAGCGGGTTAGATACGCAGTATTTT.

The gene calls are TRBV7-7 and TRBJ2-5; D remains unclear. The CDR3 totals 14 residues. Germline loops: CDR1 SSHAT, CDR2 FNYEAQ (reference sequence). The V end was cut by 5 bases, the J end by 1 base, with 11 bases between. The CDR3 spells CASSPGPSQETQYF. The CDR3 DNA is TGTGCCAGCAGCCCGGGTCCCAGCCAAGAGACCCAGTACTTC.

The chain employs TRBV6-1 and TRBJ2-7; TRBD2 matches at 13 bases. The CDR3 loop spans 18 amino acids. Trimming took 6 bases from V and 0 from J; bases not matched to a gene: 11. CDR1 MNHNS and CDR2 SASEGT come from the germline V gene. The CDR3 bases are TGTGCCAGCAGAAAGTGGACTAGCGGGGGCAAGAGCTCCTACGAGCAGTACGTC. Translating gives CASRKWTSGGKSSYEQYV.

This clonotype was detected ten times or more. V is TRBV12-3 or TRBV12-4 and J is TRBJ2-1; 7 bases match TRBD1. The CDR3 has 12 amino acids. V shed 6 bases and J 9 bases; nucleotides not matched to a gene: 5. The CDR3 nucleotides read TGTGCCAGCAGCCTGACAGGGCTTGAGCAGTTCTTC. It specifies CASSLTGLEQFF.

The chain has TRBV29-1 and TRBJ2-3, with D possibly TRBD2 on 5 matching bases. The CDR3 loop spans 14 amino acids. Trimming removed 7 bases at V and 4 bases at J, with 18 bases between. Germline values: CDR1 SQVTM, CDR2 ANQGSEA. CDR3 DNA sequence: TGCAGCGCGCCCTTACTAGGGAACGCAGATACGCAGTATTTT. It yields the protein CSAPLLGNADTQYF.

V is TRBV9 and J is TRBJ2-6; D is undetermined. The V gene's germline CDR1 is SGDLS and CDR2 YYNGEE. V lost 4 bases, J lost 0 bases, and 8 bases lay in between. The CDR3 extends over 15 amino acids. The CDR3 region has the DNA TGTGCCAGCAGCACCGGAGACTCTGGGGCCAACGTCCTGACTTTC. This codes for CASSTGDSGANVLTF. The full variable domain, its missing parts supplied by reference TRBV9 and TRBJ2-6, is DSGVTQTPKHLITATGQRVTLRCSPRSGDLSVYWYQQSLDQGLQFLIQYYNGEERAKGNILERFSAQQFPDLHSELNLSSLELGDSALYFCASSTGDSGANVLTFGAGSRLTVL.

This clonotype occurred many times. The genes are TRBV3-1 and TRBJ2-3, with D perhaps matching TRBD2 (6 bases). Per the germline V gene, CDR1 is LGHDT and CDR2 is YNNKEL (reference sequence). Between the trimmed V and J ends, which lost 1 base and 0 bases, there was a span of 11 bases. The CDR3 loop spans 16 amino acids. This CDR3 is CASSQAGTYSTDTQYF. In DNA, the CDR3 is TGTGCCAGCAGCCAAGCTGGGACTTATAGCACAGATACGCAGTATTTT.